This T cell receptor (beta chain) was obtained from a study of CD8 T cells in Susac syndrome. This CDR3 contains 13 residues. Germline V gives CDR1 KGHDR, CDR2 SFDVKD. Trimming removed 1 base from V and 7 bases from J, with 6 bases in between. Sequencing of TCR beta covered CD8+ and CD4+ T cells obtained from blood. Control patients had untreated stable or active relapsing-remitting multiple sclerosis by revised McDonald criteria. TEMRA cells underwent FACS enrichment and CD8+ and CD4+ T cells underwent negative isolation. Random hexamers served to reverse transcribe about 0.5 to 1 ug RNA. Amplification of TCR beta CDR3 by immunoSEQ multiplex PCR spanned 54 Vbeta and 13 Jbeta. TCRdb re-derived calls from the immunoSEQ multiplex PCR reads in MiXCR, one entry per CDR3 protein. The sample has 200,000 to 250,000 distinct CDR3 sequences, about 90% seen once.

V usage is TRBV24-1 and J usage is TRBJ2-2; D is undetermined. Sequences were obtained from CD8+ T cells from PBMCs. This sequence was found in a human donor with multiple sclerosis. CDR3 region: CATSDFRVGELFF. CDR3 sequence (DNA): TGTGCCACCAGTGATTTCCGAGTCGGGGAGCTGTTTTTT.